Reported below is one T cell receptor beta chain. V was shortened by 1 base and J by 6 bases, with 15 bases between the two germline ends. Germline CDR1 is SNHLY and CDR2 is FYNNEI. This CDR3 has 15 residues. The sample comes from a study of control samples from healthy donors and cancer patients. The assay was immunoSEQ multiplex PCR, and TCRdb's table has in-frame clones only and misses some. The repertoire holds about 120,000 clones, with 88% as singletons. The V gene is TRBV2, the J gene TRBJ1-1; maybe TRBD1 (5 bases). Sequenced input: blood. The origin of this receptor is a woman between 65 and 79 years old in good health. The DNA of the CDR3 is TGTGCCAGCAGTGAAGTTGTGGGGCGTGGACCTGAAGCTTTCTTT. This sequence encodes CASSEVVGRGPEAFF.